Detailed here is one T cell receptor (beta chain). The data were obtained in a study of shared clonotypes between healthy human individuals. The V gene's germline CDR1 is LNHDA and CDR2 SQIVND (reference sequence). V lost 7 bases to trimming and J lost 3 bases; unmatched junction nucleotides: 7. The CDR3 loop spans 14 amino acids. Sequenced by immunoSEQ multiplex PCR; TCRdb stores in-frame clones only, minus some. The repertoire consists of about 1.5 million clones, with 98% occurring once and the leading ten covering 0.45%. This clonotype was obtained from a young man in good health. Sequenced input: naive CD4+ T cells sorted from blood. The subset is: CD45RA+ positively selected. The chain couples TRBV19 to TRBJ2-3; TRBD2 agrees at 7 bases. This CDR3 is CASTKGGRTDTQYF. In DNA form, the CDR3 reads TGTGCCAGTACAAAGGGCGGGAGAACAGATACGCAGTATTTT.